The T cell receptor beta chain described here comes from a study of T cell changes during pregnancy in multiple sclerosis. Sequencing was performed with immunoSEQ multiplex PCR; in TCRdb, only in-frame clones are kept and a portion is missing. The table has around 66,000 clones, about nine tenths seen once. The CDR3 runs to 19 residues. Germline CDR1 MGHRA, CDR2 YSYEKL. J gave up 0 bases and V 1 base, and 9 bases lay outside the gene matches. The rearrangement links TRBV4-1 to TRBJ2-6; 7 nucleotides line up with TRBD1. The receptor was isolated from a female donor in good health, enrolled as a control in a pregnancy study. Sequencing used peripheral blood, obtained in the third trimester of pregnancy. This CDR3 reads CASSQGDSSTGSGANVLTF. The CDR3 DNA is TGCGCCAGCAGCCAAGGGGACAGCTCAACAGGCTCTGGGGCCAACGTCCTGACTTTC.